This T cell receptor (beta chain) was identified during a study of cytomegalovirus exposure and HLA in healthy donors. This PCR relied on a set of 60 Vbeta primers and 13 Jbeta primers. Using immunoSEQ multiplex PCR, the repertoire was profiled, and TCRdb retains in-frame clones only, with some absent. The sample shows about 200,000 clones, roughly 90% of them seen only once. The CDR3 has 10 amino acids. V was cut by 4 bases and J by 11 bases, with 6 bases left in between. Germline loops: CDR1 MNHNS, CDR2 SASEGT. This clonotype was sampled from a boy aged 2-15 years in good health and CMV-seronegative. Sequencing was carried out using PBMCs. The chain recombines TRBV6-1 with TRBJ1-5; D gene unclear. In DNA, the CDR3 is TGTGCCAGCAGTGCTACGACCCAGCATTTT. It translates to CASSATTQHF.